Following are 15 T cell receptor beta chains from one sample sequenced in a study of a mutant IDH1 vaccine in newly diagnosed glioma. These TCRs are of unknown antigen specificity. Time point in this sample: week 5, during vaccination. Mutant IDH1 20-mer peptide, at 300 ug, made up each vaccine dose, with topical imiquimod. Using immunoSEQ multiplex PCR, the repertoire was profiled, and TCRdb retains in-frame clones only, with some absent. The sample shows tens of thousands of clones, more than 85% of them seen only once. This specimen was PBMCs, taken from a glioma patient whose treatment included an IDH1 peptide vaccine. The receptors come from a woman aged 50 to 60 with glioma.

The CDR3, as DNA: TGTGCCAGTAGTATTCTGGGCAGGGAGGACGAAAAACTGTTTTTT. Its translation is CASSILGREDEKLFF. The rearrangement uses TRBV19 and TRBJ1-4; possible D gene TRBD1, 5 bases. The CDR3 extends over 15 amino acids. Germline CDR1 LNHDA, CDR2 SQIVND (reference sequence). The ends were cut back, 3 bases at V and 8 bases at J, with 16 bases in the middle.

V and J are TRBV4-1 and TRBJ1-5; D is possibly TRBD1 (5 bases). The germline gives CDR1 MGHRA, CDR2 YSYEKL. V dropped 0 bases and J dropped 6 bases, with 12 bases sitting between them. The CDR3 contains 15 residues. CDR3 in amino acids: CASSQEGTYSQPQHF. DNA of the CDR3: TGCGCCAGCAGCCAAGAAGGGACCTACAGTCAGCCCCAGCATTTT.

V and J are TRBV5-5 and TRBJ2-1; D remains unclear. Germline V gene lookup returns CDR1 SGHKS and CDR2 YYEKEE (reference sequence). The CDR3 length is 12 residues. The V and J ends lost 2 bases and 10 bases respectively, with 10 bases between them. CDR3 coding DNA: TGTGCCAGCAGCTTTTTTAGCAGGGAGCAGTTCTTC. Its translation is CASSFFSREQFF.

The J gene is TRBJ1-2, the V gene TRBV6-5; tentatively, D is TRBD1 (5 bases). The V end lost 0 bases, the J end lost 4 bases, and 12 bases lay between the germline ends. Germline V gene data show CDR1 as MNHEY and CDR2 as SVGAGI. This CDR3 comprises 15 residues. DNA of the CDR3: TGTGCCAGCAGTTACTCGGGACTTAAGTTCTATGGCTACACCTTC. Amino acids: CASSYSGLKFYGYTF.

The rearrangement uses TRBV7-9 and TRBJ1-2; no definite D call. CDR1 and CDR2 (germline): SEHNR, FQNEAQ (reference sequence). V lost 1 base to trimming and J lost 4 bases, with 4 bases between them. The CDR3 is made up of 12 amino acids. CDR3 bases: TGTGCCAGCAGCTTAGGGGCCTATGGCTACACCTTC. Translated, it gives CASSLGAYGYTF.

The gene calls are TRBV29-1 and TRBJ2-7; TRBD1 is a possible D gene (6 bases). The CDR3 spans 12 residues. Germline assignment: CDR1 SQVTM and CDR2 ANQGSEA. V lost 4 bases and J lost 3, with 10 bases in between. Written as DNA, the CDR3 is TGCAGCGTTGGTGGACAGCTCTACGAGCAGTACTTC. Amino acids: CSVGGQLYEQYF.

The CDR3 nucleotides are TGTGCCAGCAGTAAAAGGTTTCAGGGTGAAGCTTTCTTT. Protein: CASSKRFQGEAFF. The chain carries TRBV5-8 and TRBJ1-1, with D possibly being TRBD1 (5 bases). The germline V and J ends were trimmed by 5 bases and 7 bases, with 15 bases remaining between them. The CDR3 extends over 13 amino acids. Germline loops: CDR1 SGHTS, CDR2 YDEGEE.

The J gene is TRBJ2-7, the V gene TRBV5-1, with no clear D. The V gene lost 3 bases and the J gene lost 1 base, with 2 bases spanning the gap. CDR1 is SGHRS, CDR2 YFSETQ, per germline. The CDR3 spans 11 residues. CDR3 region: CASSSSYEQYF. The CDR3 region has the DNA TGCGCCAGCAGCTCTTCCTACGAGCAGTACTTC.

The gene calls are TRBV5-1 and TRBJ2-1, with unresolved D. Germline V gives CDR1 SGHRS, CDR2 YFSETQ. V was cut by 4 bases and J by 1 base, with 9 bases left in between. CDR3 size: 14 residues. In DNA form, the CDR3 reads TGCGCCAGCAGCATGACAATATCCTACAATGAGCAGTTCTTC. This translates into CASSMTISYNEQFF.

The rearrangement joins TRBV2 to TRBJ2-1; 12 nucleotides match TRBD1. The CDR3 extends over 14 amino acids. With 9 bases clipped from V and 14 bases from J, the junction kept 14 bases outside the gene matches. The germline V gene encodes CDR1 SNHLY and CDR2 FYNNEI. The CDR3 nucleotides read TGTGCCAGTATCACACCGGGACAGGGGGCGCGGAAGTTCTTC. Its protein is CASITPGQGARKFF. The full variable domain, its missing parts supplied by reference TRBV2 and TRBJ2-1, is EPEVTQTPSHQVTQMGQEVILRCVPISNHLYFYWYRQILGQKVEFLVSFYNNEISEKSEIFDDQFSVERPDGSNFTLKIRSTKLEDSAMYFCASITPGQGARKFFGPGTRLTVL.

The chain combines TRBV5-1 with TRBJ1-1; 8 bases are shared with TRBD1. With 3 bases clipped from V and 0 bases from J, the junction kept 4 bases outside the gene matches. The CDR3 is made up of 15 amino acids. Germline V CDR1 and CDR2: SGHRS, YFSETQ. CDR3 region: CASSWTGTMNTEAFF. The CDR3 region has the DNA TGCGCCAGCAGCTGGACAGGGACCATGAACACTGAAGCTTTCTTT.

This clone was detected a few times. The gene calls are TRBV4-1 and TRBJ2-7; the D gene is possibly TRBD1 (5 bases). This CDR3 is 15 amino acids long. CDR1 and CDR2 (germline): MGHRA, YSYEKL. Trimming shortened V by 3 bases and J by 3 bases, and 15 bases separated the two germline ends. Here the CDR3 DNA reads TGCGCCAGCAGCCAGCAGGGCTTGGCAAACTACGAGCAGTACTTC. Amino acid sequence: CASSQQGLANYEQYF.

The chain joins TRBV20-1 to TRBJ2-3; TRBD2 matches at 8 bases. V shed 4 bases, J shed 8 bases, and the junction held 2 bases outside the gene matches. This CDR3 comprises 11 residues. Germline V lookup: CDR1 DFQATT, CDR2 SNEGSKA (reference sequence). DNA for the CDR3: TGCAGTGCTAAAAGCGGGAGTACGCAGTATTTT. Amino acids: CSAKSGSTQYF.

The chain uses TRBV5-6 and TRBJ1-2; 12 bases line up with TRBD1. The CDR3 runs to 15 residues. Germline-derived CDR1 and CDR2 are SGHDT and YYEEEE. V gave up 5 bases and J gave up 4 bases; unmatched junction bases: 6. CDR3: CASSSPGQGAYGYTF. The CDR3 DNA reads TGTGCCAGCAGTTCCCCGGGACAGGGGGCCTATGGCTACACCTTC. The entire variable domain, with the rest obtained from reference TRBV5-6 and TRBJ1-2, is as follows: DAGVTQSPTHLIKTRGQQVTLRCSPKSGHDTVSWYQQALGQGPQFIFQYYEEEERQRGNFPDRFSGHQFPNYSSELNVNALLLGDSALYLCASSSPGQGAYGYTFGSGTRLTVV.

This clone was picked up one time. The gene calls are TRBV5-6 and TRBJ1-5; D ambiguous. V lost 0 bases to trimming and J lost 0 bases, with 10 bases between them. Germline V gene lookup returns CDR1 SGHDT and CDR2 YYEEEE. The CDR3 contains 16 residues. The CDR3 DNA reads TGTGCCAGCAGCTTGGGTCCATATTATAGCAATCAGCCCCAGCATTTT. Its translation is CASSLGPYYSNQPQHF.